A single sample is the source of the 25 T cell receptor beta chains below, sequenced in a study of shared clonotypes between healthy human individuals (dated by TCRdb to the early 2020s). The protocol used for the library was the immunoSEQ multiplex PCR assay. TCRdb stores this immuneACCESS table with in-frame sequences only. Part of the clones is absent; in the studies checked, under half of the shortfall reflects unresolved V genes, and no reason is known for the rest. For this sample the table gives 600,000 to 800,000 clones, of which around 70% were detected only once. The ten most abundant clones make up under 2% of the sample. Material: memory CD4+ T cells sorted from blood. The cell subset or site label corresponds to: CD45RA-negative fraction. The receptor set was obtained from a woman in her 30s in good health.

V and J are TRBV19 and TRBJ2-3, with D maybe TRBD2 (8 bases). The germline V gene encodes CDR1 LNHDA and CDR2 SQIVND (reference sequence). CDR3 length equals 16 residues. Deletions cut 4 bases from V and 6 bases from J, with 20 bases between. The CDR3 sequence is CASSTTPGLGGDTQYF. The CDR3, as DNA: TGTGCCAGTAGTACTACGCCGGGACTAGGGGGCGATACGCAGTATTTT. The entire variable domain, with the rest obtained from reference TRBV19 and TRBJ2-3, is as follows: DGGITQSPKYLFRKEGQNVTLSCEQNLNHDAMYWYRQDPGQGLRLIYYSQIVNDFQKGDIAEGYSVSREKKESFPLTVTSAQKNPTAFYLCASSTTPGLGGDTQYFGPGTRLTVL.

The rearrangement links TRBV4-1 to TRBJ2-1, with TRBD2 identical over 8 bases. The trim removed 1 base at V and 4 bases at J, leaving 9 bases unmatched. The CDR3 sequence is 17 residues long. Germline V CDR1 and CDR2: MGHRA, YSYEKL. The CDR3 nucleotides read TGCGCCAGCAGCCAAGCGTGGGTACTAGCGGAGTACAATGAGCAGTTCTTC. Amino acids: CASSQAWVLAEYNEQFF.

CDR3 coding DNA: TGTGCCAGCAGCCTTCACGGGGCTGAGCCTGAAGCTTTCTTT. Translating it yields CASSLHGAEPEAFF. The chain recombines TRBV7-9 with TRBJ1-1, with D possibly TRBD1 on 5 matching bases. Per germline, CDR1 SEHNR and CDR2 FQNEAQ (reference sequence). The CDR3 is made up of 14 amino acids. V was cut by 5 bases and J by 6 bases, with 16 bases left in between.

The chain carries TRBV2 and TRBJ2-7; 11 bases are a match to TRBD2. CDR3 length: 15 amino acids. The ends lost 3 bases at V and 2 bases at J; junction bases unmatched: 3. CDR1 and CDR2 (germline): SNHLY, FYNNEI. In nucleotides, the CDR3 is TGTGCCAGCAGTGAGACTAGCGGGGCCGCCTACGAGCAGTACTTC. Translation gives CASSETSGAAYEQYF. The whole variable domain, remainder taken from reference TRBV2 and TRBJ2-7, is EPEVTQTPSHQVTQMGQEVILRCVPISNHLYFYWYRQILGQKVEFLVSFYNNEISEKSEIFDDQFSVERPDGSNFTLKIRSTKLEDSAMYFCASSETSGAAYEQYFGPGTRLTVT.

The V call is TRBV7-2, the J call TRBJ2-7, with 12 bases aligning to TRBD2. The ends lost 3 bases at V and 4 bases at J; junction bases unmatched: 4. The CDR3 totals 15 residues. CDR1 is SGHTA and CDR2 is FQGNSA in the germline V gene. CDR3: CASSFGLAGGYEQYF. The CDR3 DNA reads TGTGCCAGCAGCTTTGGGCTAGCGGGAGGGTACGAGCAGTACTTC. The complete variable domain, with remaining parts taken from reference TRBV7-2 and TRBJ2-7, reads GAGVSQSPSNKVTEKGKDVELRCDPISGHTALYWYRQSLGQGLEFLIYFQGNSAPDKSGLPSDRFSAERTGGSVSTLTIQRTQQEDSAVYLCASSFGLAGGYEQYFGPGTRLTVT.

The chain links TRBV7-3 to TRBJ1-2, with 12 bases that match TRBD1. V was pared by 4 bases and J by 10 bases, with 4 bases of the junction left unmatched. Germline lookup yields CDR1 SGHTA and CDR2 FQGTGA. The CDR3 contains 13 residues. CDR3: CASSWDRGQDYTF. In DNA form, the CDR3 reads TGTGCCAGCAGCTGGGACAGGGGGCAGGACTACACCTTC.

The CDR3 region is CASSLAGAEQTQYF. In DNA form, the CDR3 reads TGCGCCAGCAGCTTGGCCGGGGCAGAGCAGACCCAGTACTTC. The chain recombines TRBV5-1 with TRBJ2-5; the D call may be TRBD1 or TRBD2 (5 bases each). This CDR3 contains 14 residues. Germline V gives CDR1 SGHRS, CDR2 YFSETQ. V gave up 0 bases and J gave up 6 bases, with 12 bases separating them.

This clone occurred a few times. The identical CDR3 is also encoded by other nucleotide sequences in the sample. The chain carries TRBV5-1 and TRBJ2-1; TRBD2 agrees at 9 bases. J gave up 4 bases and V 5 bases, and 4 bases lay outside the gene matches. CDR3 length: 14 residues. CDR1 SGHRS and CDR2 YFSETQ come from the germline V gene. CDR3 residues: CASREAGGYNEQFF. CDR3 coding DNA: TGCGCCAGCAGGGAAGCGGGAGGATACAATGAGCAGTTCTTC.

This chain joins TRBV30 and TRBJ2-7; TRBD1 matches 7 bases. Germline V gene data show CDR1 as GTSNPN and CDR2 as SVGIG (reference sequence). This CDR3 spans 16 amino acids. J gave up 6 bases and V 4 bases, and 18 bases lay outside the gene matches. CDR3 nucleotides: TGTGCCTGGAAACACCGACAGGGCCCCCGTCCCCGCGAGCAGTACTTC. Protein product: CAWKHRQGPRPREQYF.

In its sample, this clone was seen a few times. V is TRBV11-2 and J is TRBJ2-4, with D tentatively TRBD1 or TRBD2 (5 bases each). Germline CDR1 SGHAT, CDR2 FQNNGV. The CDR3 consists of 10 residues. Trimming took off 10 bases at V and 8 bases at J, with 9 bases between the two ends. The CDR3 is CATGADIQYF. The CDR3 DNA reads as TGTGCCACCGGGGCGGACATTCAGTACTTC.

In its sample, this clone was seen a few times. CDR3 region: CASTQKTSSYNEQFF. CDR3 DNA sequence: TGTGCCAGCACCCAGAAGACTAGCTCCTACAATGAGCAGTTCTTC. The chain links TRBV6-5 to TRBJ2-1, with a possible D match to TRBD2 (6 bases). Germline lookup yields CDR1 MNHEY and CDR2 SVGAGI. CDR3 length: 15 residues. The V end lost 7 bases, the J end lost 0 bases, and 13 bases lay between the germline ends.

Comments on this clone: A read error is possible here, since a much larger clone lies one base away. The chain recombines TRBV11-1 with TRBJ2-1; 9 nucleotides align to TRBD2. The CDR3 spans 15 residues. V lost 5 bases and J lost 0; bases outside the gene matches: 2. Germline V gives CDR1 SGHAT, CDR2 FQDESV (reference sequence). The CDR3 DNA follows: TGTGCCAGCAGCCGTAGCGGGGGCTCCTACAATGAGCAGTTCTTC. This codes for CASSRSGGSYNEQFF. The complete variable domain, with remaining parts taken from reference TRBV11-1 and TRBJ2-1, reads EAEVAQSPRYKITEKSQAVAFWCDPISGHATLYWYRQILGQGPELLVQFQDESVVDDSQLPKDRFSAERLKGVDSTLKIQPAELGDSAMYLCASSRSGGSYNEQFFGPGTRLTVL.

The chain is built from TRBV5-1 and TRBJ2-7, with 14 nucleotides matching TRBD2. Germline loops: CDR1 SGHRS, CDR2 YFSETQ. The CDR3 extends over 17 amino acids. The V gene end was trimmed by 0 bases and the J gene end by 3 bases; junction bases not matched to a gene: 5. CDR3 coding DNA: TGCGCCAGCAGCTTGGCCCCGACTAGCGGGAGGGTCTACGAGCAGTACTTC. It yields the protein CASSLAPTSGRVYEQYF.

This clone was counted at least ten times. The chain couples TRBV6-6 to TRBJ2-1; weak D call: TRBD2 (6 bases). Germline CDR1 is MNHNY and CDR2 is SVGAGI (reference sequence). The length of the CDR3 is 15 residues. V lost 2 bases to trimming and J lost 5 bases, with 13 bases between them. CDR3 region: CASSYMAGKNNEQFF. In DNA, the CDR3 is TGTGCCAGCAGTTACATGGCGGGGAAGAACAATGAGCAGTTCTTC.

The V gene is TRBV27, the J gene TRBJ2-7; maybe TRBD1 (6 bases). The V gene's germline CDR1 is MNHEY and CDR2 SMNVEV (reference sequence). Trimming removed 2 bases at V and 3 bases at J, with 14 bases between. There are 15 residues in the CDR3. The DNA for the CDR3 is TGTGCCAGCAGTTTAGGGGTTGGACAGTTCTACGAGCAGTACTTC. Its protein product is CASSLGVGQFYEQYF.

The chain recombines TRBV21-1 with TRBJ1-5; TRBD1, as called in the table, went unchecked against the DNA. TRBV21-1 is assigned pseudogene status. The CDR3 runs 15 residues. The CDR3 DNA sequence: TGTGCCATACAGGGGCTTGGATATAGCAATCAGCCCCAGCATTTT. Amino acid sequence: CAIQGLGYSNQPQHF.

This clone appeared a single time. This rearrangement joins TRBV2 to TRBJ1-5; TRBD1 is a possible D gene (6 bases). CDR1 and CDR2 from the germline V gene are SNHLY and FYNNEI. The CDR3 consists of 13 residues. The V end lost 6 bases, the J end lost 6 bases, and 12 bases lay between the germline ends. The CDR3 loop is CASRGGAIQPQHF. DNA of the CDR3: TGTGCCAGCAGGGGGGGGGCGATTCAGCCCCAGCATTTT.

This rearrangement joins TRBV7-2 to TRBJ2-3; TRBD1 matches 7 bases. The CDR3 totals 15 residues. The V segment lost 6 bases and the J segment 3 bases; nucleotides outside the gene matches: 9. Germline lookup yields CDR1 SGHTA and CDR2 FQGNSA. The CDR3 loop reads CASRLRQGRTDTQYF. The CDR3 DNA sequence: TGTGCCAGCAGGCTCAGACAGGGACGGACAGATACGCAGTATTTT.

At least ten counts were recorded for this clone. This chain links TRBV15 with TRBJ2-1; D ambiguous. Trimming cost V 0 bases and J 15 bases, with 18 bases left between them. Germline V CDR1 and CDR2: LNHNV, YYDKDF (reference sequence). There are 14 residues in the CDR3. CDR3 sequence: CATSRDLGPEIRFF. The DNA for the CDR3 is TGTGCCACCAGCAGAGATCTAGGACCCGAAATTCGGTTCTTC.

J is TRBJ1-4 and V is TRBV6-1; D call uncertain. V gave up 0 bases and J gave up 1 base, with 9 bases separating them. From germline, CDR1 is MNHNS and CDR2 SASEGT. CDR3 size: 16 residues. CDR3 loop: CASSEALGLTNEKLFF. The CDR3 nucleotides are TGTGCCAGCAGTGAAGCGCTGGGTTTAACTAATGAAAAACTGTTTTTT.

This chain uses TRBV5-6 with TRBJ2-2; no clear D. CDR3 length equals 13 residues. Germline V lookup: CDR1 SGHDT, CDR2 YYEEEE. V lost 4 bases, J lost 4 bases, and 8 bases lay in between. CDR3 nucleotide sequence: TGTGCCAGCAGCCAAGGGCGCACCGGGGAGCTGTTTTTT. It codes for CASSQGRTGELFF.

This chain connects TRBV6-6 to TRBJ1-3; D is uncertain. The CDR3 runs to 14 residues. V was pared by 5 bases and J by 4 bases, with 12 bases between. Germline V lookup: CDR1 MNHNY, CDR2 SVGAGI (reference sequence). Here the CDR3 reads CASSLQSRGNTIYF. CDR3 nucleotide sequence: TGTGCCAGCAGTCTTCAAAGTCGGGGAAACACCATATATTTT.

The rearrangement uses TRBV11-2 and TRBJ1-2; D is unresolved. The CDR3 runs to 12 residues. Germline CDR1 SGHAT, CDR2 FQNNGV. Trimming shortened V by 1 base and J by 6 bases, and 6 bases separated the two germline ends. The CDR3 bases are TGTGCCAGCAGCTTAGCGCTGAATGGCTACACCTTC. As protein: CASSLALNGYTF.

This clone turned up a few times. The chain has TRBV7-3 and TRBJ2-7; perhaps TRBD2 as D (5 bases). The V gene lost 5 bases and the J gene lost 3 bases, with 11 bases spanning the gap. Germline V gives CDR1 SGHTA, CDR2 FQGTGA. The CDR3 is 13 amino acids. The CDR3 sequence is CASSPAEGYEQYF. The CDR3 region has the DNA TGTGCCAGCAGCCCGGCCGAGGGCTACGAGCAGTACTTC.

V gene TRBV20-1 combines with J gene TRBJ1-1; D remains unclear. The CDR3 covers 11 residues. The germline gives CDR1 DFQATT, CDR2 SNEGSKA (reference sequence). Trimming took 0 bases from V and 8 from J, leaving 7 bases between them. The CDR3 protein is CSAREQWEAFF. The CDR3 bases are TGCAGTGCTAGAGAACAGTGGGAAGCTTTCTTT.